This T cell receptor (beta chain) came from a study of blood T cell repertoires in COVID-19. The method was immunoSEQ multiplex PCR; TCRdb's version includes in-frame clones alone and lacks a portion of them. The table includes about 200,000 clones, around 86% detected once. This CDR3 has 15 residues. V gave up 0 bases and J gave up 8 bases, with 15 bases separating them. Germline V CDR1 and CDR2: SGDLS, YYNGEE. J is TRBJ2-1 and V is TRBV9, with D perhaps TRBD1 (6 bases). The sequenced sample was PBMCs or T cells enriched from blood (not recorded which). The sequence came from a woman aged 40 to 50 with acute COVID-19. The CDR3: CASSVELGHIDEQFF. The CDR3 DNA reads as TGTGCCAGCAGCGTAGAACTGGGACACATCGATGAGCAGTTCTTC.